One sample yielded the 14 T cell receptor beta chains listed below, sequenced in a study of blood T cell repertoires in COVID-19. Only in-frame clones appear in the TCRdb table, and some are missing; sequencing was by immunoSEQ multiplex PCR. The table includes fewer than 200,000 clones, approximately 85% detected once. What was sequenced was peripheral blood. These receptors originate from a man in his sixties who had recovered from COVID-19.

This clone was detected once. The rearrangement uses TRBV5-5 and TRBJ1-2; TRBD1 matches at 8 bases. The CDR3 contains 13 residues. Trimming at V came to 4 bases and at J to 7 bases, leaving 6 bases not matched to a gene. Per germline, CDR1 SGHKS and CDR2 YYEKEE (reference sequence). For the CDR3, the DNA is TGTGCCAGCAGCATAGGGACAGGCTCTGGCTACACCTTC. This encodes CASSIGTGSGYTF. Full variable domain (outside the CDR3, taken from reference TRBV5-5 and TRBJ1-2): DAGVTQSPTHLIKTRGQQVTLRCSPISGHKSVSWYQQVLGQGPQFIFQYYEKEERGRGNFPDRFSARQFPNYSSELNVNALLLGDSALYLCASSIGTGSGYTFGSGTRLTVV.

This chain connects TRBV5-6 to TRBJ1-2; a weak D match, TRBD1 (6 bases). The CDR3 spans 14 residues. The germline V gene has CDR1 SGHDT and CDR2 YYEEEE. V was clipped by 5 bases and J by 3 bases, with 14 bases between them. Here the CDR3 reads CASRPPRGHYGYTF. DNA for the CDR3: TGTGCCAGCAGACCTCCCAGGGGCCACTATGGCTACACCTTC.

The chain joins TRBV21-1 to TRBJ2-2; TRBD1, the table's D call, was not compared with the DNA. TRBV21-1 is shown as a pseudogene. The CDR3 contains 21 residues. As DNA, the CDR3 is TGTGCCAGCAGCAAACACGCAGGGTGGGTGAGAAAACTGAAAAACACCGGGGAGCTGTTTTTT. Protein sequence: CASSKHAGWVRKLKNTGELFF.

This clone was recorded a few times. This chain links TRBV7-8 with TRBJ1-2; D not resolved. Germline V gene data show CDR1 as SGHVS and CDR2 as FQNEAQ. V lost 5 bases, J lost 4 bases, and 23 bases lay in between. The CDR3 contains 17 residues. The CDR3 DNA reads TGTGCCAGCAGCCCACCGGGAGCTGGGCTCAGTTTCTATGGCTACACCTTC. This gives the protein CASSPPGAGLSFYGYTF.

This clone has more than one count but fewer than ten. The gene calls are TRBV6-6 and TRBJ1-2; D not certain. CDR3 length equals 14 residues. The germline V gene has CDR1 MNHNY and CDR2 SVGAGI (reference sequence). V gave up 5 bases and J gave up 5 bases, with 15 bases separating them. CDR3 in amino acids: CASSASGSPYGYTF. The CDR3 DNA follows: TGTGCCAGCAGTGCCTCCGGGTCTCCTTATGGCTACACCTTC.

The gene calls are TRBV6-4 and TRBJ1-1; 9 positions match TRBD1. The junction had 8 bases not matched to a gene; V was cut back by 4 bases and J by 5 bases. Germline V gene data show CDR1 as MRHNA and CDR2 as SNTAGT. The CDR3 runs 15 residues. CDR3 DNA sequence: TGTGCCAGCAGTGCCTCGACAGGGGGGAGGACTGAAGCTTTCTTT. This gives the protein CASSASTGGRTEAFF.

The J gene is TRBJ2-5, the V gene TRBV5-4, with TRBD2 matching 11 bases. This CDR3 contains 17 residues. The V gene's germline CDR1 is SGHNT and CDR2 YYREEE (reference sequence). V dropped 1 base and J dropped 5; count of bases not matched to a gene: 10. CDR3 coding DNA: TGTGCCAGCAGCTTGCGGCTAGCGGGGGGCCCTACGGAGACCCAGTACTTC. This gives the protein CASSLRLAGGPTETQYF.

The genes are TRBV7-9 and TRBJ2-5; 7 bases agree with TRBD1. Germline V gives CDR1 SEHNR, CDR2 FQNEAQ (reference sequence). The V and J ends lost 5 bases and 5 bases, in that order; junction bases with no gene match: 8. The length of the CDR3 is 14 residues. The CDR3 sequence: CASSPMTGSETQYF. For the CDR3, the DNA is TGTGCCAGCAGCCCGATGACAGGGTCGGAGACCCAGTACTTC.

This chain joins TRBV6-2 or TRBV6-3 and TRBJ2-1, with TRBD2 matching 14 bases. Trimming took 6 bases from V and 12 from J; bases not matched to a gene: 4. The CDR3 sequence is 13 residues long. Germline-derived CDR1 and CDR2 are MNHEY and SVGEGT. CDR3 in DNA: TGTGCCAGCAGCCCCGGACTAGCGGGGGGGCAGTTCTTC. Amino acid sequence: CASSPGLAGGQFF.

The CDR3 loop is CASSSVPANYGYTF. The DNA for the CDR3 is TGTGCCAGTAGTTCCGTACCAGCTAACTATGGCTACACCTTC. The rearrangement joins TRBV19 to TRBJ1-2; no firm D call. There are 14 residues in the CDR3. Germline-derived CDR1 and CDR2 are LNHDA and SQIVND (reference sequence). With 5 bases removed from V and 0 bases from J, the gap between germline ends came to 10 bases.

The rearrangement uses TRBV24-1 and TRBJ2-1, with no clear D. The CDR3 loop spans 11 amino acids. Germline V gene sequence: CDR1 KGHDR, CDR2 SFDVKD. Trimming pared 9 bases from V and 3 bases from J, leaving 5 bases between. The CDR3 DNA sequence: TGTGCCACCGGCAGCTACAATGAGCAGTTCTTC. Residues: CATGSYNEQFF.

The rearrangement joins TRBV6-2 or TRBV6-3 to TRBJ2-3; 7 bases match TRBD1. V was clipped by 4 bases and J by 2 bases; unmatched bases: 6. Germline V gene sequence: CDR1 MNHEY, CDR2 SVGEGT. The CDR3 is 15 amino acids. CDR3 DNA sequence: TGTGCCAGCAGTTCGGACAGGTCCTTCACAGATACGCAGTATTTT. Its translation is CASSSDRSFTDTQYF.

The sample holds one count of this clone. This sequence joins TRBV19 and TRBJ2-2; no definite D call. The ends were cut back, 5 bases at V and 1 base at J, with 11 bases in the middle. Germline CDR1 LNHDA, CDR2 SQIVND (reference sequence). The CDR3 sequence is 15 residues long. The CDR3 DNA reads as TGTGCCAGTAGTTCTTTAGGCGGGAACACCGGGGAGCTGTTTTTT. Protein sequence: CASSSLGGNTGELFF.

The CDR3: CASSVGTLNTGELFF. The CDR3 DNA is TGTGCCAGCAGCGTAGGGACTCTGAACACCGGGGAGCTGTTTTTT. The genes are TRBV9 and TRBJ2-2, with TRBD2 as a possible D gene (5 bases). Germline values: CDR1 SGDLS, CDR2 YYNGEE. The V and J ends lost 0 bases and 1 base respectively, with 7 bases between them. The CDR3 covers 15 residues. Full variable domain (missing parts from reference TRBV9 and TRBJ2-2): DSGVTQTPKHLITATGQRVTLRCSPRSGDLSVYWYQQSLDQGLQFLIQYYNGEERAKGNILERFSAQQFPDLHSELNLSSLELGDSALYFCASSVGTLNTGELFFGEGSRLTVL.